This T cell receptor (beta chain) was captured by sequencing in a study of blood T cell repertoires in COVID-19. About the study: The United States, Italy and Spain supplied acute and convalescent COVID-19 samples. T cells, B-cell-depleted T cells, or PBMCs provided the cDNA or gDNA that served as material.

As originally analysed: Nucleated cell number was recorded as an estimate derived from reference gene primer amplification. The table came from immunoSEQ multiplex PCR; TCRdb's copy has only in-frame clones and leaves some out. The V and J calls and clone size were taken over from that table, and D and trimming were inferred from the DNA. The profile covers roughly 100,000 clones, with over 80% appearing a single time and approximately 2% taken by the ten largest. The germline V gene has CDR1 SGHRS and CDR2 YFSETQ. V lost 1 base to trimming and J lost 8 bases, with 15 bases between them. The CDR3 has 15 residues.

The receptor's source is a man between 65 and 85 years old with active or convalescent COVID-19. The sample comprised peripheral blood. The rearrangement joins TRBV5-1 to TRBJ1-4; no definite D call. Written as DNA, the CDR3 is TGCGCCAGCAGCTTGATGGGTAGCAGTGGAGAAAAACTGTTTTTT. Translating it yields CASSLMGSSGEKLFF.